This T cell receptor (beta chain) was captured by sequencing in a study of OX40 agonist ivuxolimab in advanced cancers. Broadly, across the study: Ivuxolimab was an agonistic, fully human IgG2 monoclonal antibody directed against OX40 (CD134), a costimulatory receptor. Among the 52 dose-escalation patients, approximately 20 had hepatocellular carcinoma, approximately 15 melanoma, 9 renal cell carcinoma and 9 head and neck cancer. In the dose-escalation cohort, 75% to 90% of patients were male, and the mean age was 60 years with a range of roughly 20 to 79. The paper describes the monotherapy dose-escalation part (N of about 50 patients) of the phase I trial of ivuxolimab. Intravenous ivuxolimab was administered to patients every 2 weeks at six dose levels: 0.01, 0.1, 0.3, 1.5, 3 and 10 mg/kg. Prior anti-PD-1, anti-PD-L1 or anti-CTLA-4 therapy was permitted, and 40% of dose-escalation patients had received checkpoint inhibitors. Partial responses occurred in three dose-escalation patients, of whom one had hepatocellular carcinoma and two had cutaneous melanoma. Peripheral TCRbeta sequencing was intended to test whether TCR sequence diversity was altered and clonal T-cell expansion was caused by ivuxolimab.

The trial excluded patients who had a history of autoimmune disease or who were on systemic immunosuppression. Peripheral blood for TCR sequencing was collected from all dose cohorts at baseline, on cycle 4 day 1, and on cycle 7 day 1. Samples were obtained from an open-label, multicenter, first-in-human phase I dose-escalation trial of ivuxolimab. Adults with locally advanced or metastatic head and neck squamous cell, hepatocellular, melanoma or renal cell carcinoma were enrolled in the trial. CD4+ and CD8+ T cells were sorted separately from peripheral blood before TCR sequencing. CDR1 and CDR2, per the germline V gene, are MNHEY and SVGAGI. V and J are trimmed by 6 bases and 4 bases, and the gene matches miss 5 bases of the junction. From cysteine to phenylalanine, the CDR3 is 13 amino acids long. Only CDR3 DNA is held: 39 bases, read in frame from base 1. On this clone: No cognate antigen has been identified for it. The record has no base qualities; no much larger clone is one base away.

Broad study findings and their caveats: After ivuxolimab, expanded clones were on average more numerous among CD8+ T cells than among CD4+ T cells. In partial responders in the 0.1-3.0 mg/kg groups, normalized peripheral clonal expansion was found to be among the lowest, especially among CD8+ T cells. The antigen specificity of the peripheral T cells that underwent clonal expansion was not determined. At doses of 0.1 to 3.0 mg/kg, clonal expansion of both CD4+ and CD8+ T cells in blood was seen between baseline and week 6. Low levels of normalized T-cell clonal expansion were also shown by some nonresponding patients.

For sequencing of the TCRbeta CDR3 region, genomic DNA was extracted from the sorted cells. The immunoSEQ Assay was used for sequencing of TCRbeta CDR3 regions. TCRdb's version of the immuneACCESS table is confined to in-frame rearrangements and falls short of the full clone set. An unresolved V gene accounts for under half of the shortfall where checked; the remainder is of unknown origin. The sample yields 65,000 to 95,000 clones; roughly 83% were counted once. The top ten clones comprise under 7.5% of the sample. Sample: CD4+ or CD8+ T cells sorted from blood, taken in a trial of the OX40 agonist ivuxolimab. Recombination joined TRBV6-5 with TRBJ2-7, and 8 bases in between align with TRBD1. This sequence was found in an adult with an advanced solid tumor such as melanoma, head and neck, liver or kidney cancer. The nucleotides read TGTGCCAGCAGCTTGGGACAGGTTTACGAGCAGTACTTC. Translated, this is CASSLGQVYEQYF.